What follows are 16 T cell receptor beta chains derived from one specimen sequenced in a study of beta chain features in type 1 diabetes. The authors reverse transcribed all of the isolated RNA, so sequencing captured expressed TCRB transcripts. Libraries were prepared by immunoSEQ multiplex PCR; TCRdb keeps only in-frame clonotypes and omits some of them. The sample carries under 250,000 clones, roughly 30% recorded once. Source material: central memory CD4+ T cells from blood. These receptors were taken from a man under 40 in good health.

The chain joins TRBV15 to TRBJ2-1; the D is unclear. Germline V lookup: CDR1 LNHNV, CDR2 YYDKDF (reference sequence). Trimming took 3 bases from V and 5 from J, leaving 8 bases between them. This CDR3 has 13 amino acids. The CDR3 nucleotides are TGTGCCACCAGCAGCCCTTGGGACAATGAGCAGTTCTTC. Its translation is CATSSPWDNEQFF.

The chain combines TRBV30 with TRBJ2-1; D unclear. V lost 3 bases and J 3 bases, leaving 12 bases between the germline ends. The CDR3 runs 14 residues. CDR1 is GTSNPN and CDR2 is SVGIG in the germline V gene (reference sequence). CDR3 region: CAWRGFASYNEQFF. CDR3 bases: TGTGCCTGGAGAGGCTTCGCGAGCTACAATGAGCAGTTCTTC.

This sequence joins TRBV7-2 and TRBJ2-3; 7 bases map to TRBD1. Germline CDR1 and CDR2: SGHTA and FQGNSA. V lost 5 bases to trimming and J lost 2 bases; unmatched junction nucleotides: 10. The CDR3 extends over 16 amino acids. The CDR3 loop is CASSLGGRVFTDTQYF. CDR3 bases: TGTGCCAGCAGCCTAGGGGGCAGGGTTTTCACAGATACGCAGTATTTT.

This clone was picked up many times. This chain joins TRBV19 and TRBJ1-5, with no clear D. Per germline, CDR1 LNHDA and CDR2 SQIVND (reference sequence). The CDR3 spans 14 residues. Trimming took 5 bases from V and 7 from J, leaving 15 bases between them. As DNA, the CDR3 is TGTGCCAGTAGTGCTCCGGCTGGCGTACAGCCCCAGCATTTT. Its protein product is CASSAPAGVQPQHF.

CDR3 sequence (DNA): TGTGCCAGCAGCTTTAGCGGGAGTATACATGAGCAGTTCTTC. Protein product: CASSFSGSIHEQFF. This sequence joins TRBV5-4 and TRBJ2-1, with 9 bases that match TRBD2. CDR1 and CDR2 from the germline V gene are SGHNT and YYREEE (reference sequence). The CDR3 contains 14 residues. V lost 2 bases and J lost 8; bases outside the gene matches: 5.

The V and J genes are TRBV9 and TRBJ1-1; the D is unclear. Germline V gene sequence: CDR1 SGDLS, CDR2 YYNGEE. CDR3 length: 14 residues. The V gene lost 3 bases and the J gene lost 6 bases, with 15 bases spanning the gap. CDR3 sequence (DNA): TGTGCCAGCAGCGCCCAGGAATCGAGAGCTGAAGCTTTCTTT. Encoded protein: CASSAQESRAEAFF.

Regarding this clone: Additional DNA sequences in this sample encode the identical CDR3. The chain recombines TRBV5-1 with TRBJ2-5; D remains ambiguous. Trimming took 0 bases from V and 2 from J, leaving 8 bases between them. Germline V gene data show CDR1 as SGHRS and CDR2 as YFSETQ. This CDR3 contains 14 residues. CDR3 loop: CASSLGQPQETQYF. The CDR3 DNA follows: TGCGCCAGCAGCTTGGGGCAGCCTCAAGAGACCCAGTACTTC.

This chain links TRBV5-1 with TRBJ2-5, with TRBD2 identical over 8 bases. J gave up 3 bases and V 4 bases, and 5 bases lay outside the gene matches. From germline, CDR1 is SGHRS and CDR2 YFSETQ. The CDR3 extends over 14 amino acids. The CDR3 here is CASSRLANEETQYF. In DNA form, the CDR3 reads TGCGCCAGCAGCCGACTAGCGAACGAAGAGACCCAGTACTTC.

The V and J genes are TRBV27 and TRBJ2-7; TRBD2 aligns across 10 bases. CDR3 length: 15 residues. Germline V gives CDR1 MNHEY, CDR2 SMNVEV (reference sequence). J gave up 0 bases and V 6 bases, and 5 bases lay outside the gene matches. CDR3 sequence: CASRRTSGPSYEQYF. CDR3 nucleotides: TGTGCCAGCAGGCGGACTAGCGGTCCCTCCTACGAGCAGTACTTC.

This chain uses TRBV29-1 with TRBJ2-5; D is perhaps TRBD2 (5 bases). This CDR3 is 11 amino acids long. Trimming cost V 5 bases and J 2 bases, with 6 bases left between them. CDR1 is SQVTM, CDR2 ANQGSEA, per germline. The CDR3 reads CSVSGQETQYF. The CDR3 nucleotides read TGCAGCGTTTCGGGACAAGAGACCCAGTACTTC.

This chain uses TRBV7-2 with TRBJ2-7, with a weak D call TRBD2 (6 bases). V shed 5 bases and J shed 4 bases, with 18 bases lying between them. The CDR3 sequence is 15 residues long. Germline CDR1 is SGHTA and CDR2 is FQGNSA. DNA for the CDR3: TGTGCCAGCAGCCCCCAGTCCTCGGGAGTTTACGAGCAGTACTTC. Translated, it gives CASSPQSSGVYEQYF.

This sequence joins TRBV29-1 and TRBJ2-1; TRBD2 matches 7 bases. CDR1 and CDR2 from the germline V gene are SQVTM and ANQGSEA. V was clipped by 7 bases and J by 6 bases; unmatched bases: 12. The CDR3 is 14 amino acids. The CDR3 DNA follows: TGCAGCGCCCCTTTGACTAGCCTCGGCAATGAGCAGTTCTTC. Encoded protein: CSAPLTSLGNEQFF.

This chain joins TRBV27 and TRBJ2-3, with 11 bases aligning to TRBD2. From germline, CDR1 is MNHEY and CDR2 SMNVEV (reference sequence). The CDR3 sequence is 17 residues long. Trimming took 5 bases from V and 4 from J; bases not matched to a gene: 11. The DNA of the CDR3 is TGTGCCAGCAGTCCATATCTACTAGCGGGAGCGGCAGATACGCAGTATTTT. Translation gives CASSPYLLAGAADTQYF.

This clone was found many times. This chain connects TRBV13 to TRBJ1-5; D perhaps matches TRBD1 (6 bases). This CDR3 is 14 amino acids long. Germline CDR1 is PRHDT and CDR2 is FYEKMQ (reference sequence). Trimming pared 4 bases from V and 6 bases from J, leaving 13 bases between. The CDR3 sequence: CASSSTGPGQPQHF. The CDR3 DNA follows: TGTGCCAGCAGCTCTACAGGGCCGGGTCAGCCCCAGCATTTT.

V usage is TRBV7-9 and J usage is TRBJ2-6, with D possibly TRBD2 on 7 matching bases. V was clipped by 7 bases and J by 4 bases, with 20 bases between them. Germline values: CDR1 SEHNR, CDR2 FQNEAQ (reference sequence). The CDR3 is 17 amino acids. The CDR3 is CASTTPRGALGANVLTF. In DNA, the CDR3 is TGTGCCAGCACCACCCCCCGGGGGGCGCTAGGGGCCAACGTCCTGACTTTC.

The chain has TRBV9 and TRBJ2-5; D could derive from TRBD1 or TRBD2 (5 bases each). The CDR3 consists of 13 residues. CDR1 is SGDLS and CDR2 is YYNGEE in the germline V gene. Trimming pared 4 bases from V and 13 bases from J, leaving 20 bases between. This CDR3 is CASSFGDAGDLYF. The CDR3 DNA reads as TGTGCCAGCAGCTTTGGGGACGCCGGAGACCTGTACTTC.